These 15 T cell receptor beta chains were all obtained from the same sample, sequenced in a study of shared clonotypes between healthy human individuals. Sequencing was performed with immunoSEQ multiplex PCR; in TCRdb, only in-frame clones are kept and a portion is missing. The sample shows around 2.5 million clones, roughly 93% of them seen only once. The sample consisted of naive CD4+ T cells from PBMCs. Subset meaning: CD45RA+ positively selected. Receptors were obtained from a man in his late teens or twenties in good health. Some clones in this sample may be carry-over from other donors' samples.

A note on this clone: Other nucleotide sequences in the sample specify the same CDR3. The chain carries TRBV7-9 and TRBJ2-3; no reliable D call. V shed 5 bases and J shed 3 bases, with 3 bases lying between them. The CDR3 extends over 11 amino acids. Germline CDR1 is SEHNR and CDR2 is FQNEAQ (reference sequence). The CDR3 DNA sequence: TGTGCCAGCAGCCCGACAGATACGCAGTATTTT. It specifies CASSPTDTQYF.

The V gene is TRBV5-1, the J gene TRBJ2-7; the match to TRBD1 covers 12 bases. The germline gives CDR1 SGHRS, CDR2 YFSETQ. The CDR3 runs to 15 residues. V trimming: 4 bases; J trimming: 5 bases; junction bases outside the gene matches: 7. CDR3 residues: CASSRGDRGLHEQYF. The CDR3 bases are TGCGCCAGCAGCAGAGGGGACAGGGGGCTCCACGAGCAGTACTTC. Drawing the rest from reference TRBV5-1 and TRBJ2-7, the complete variable domain is KAGVTQTPRYLIKTRGQQVTLSCSPISGHRSVSWYQQTPGQGLQFLFEYFSETQRNKGNFPGRFSGRQFSNSRSEMNVSTLELGDSALYLCASSRGDRGLHEQYFGPGTRLTVT.

This chain links TRBV15 with TRBJ2-3; TRBD2 matches at 10 bases. Germline values: CDR1 LNHNV, CDR2 YYDKDF (reference sequence). V was clipped by 6 bases and J by 3 bases; unmatched bases: 6. The CDR3 extends over 15 amino acids. The CDR3: CATRLAGSSTDTQYF. CDR3 in DNA: TGTGCCACCAGACTAGCGGGATCGAGTACAGATACGCAGTATTTT.

V gene TRBV7-2 combines with J gene TRBJ1-5; D is unresolved. Trimming removed 3 bases from V and 6 bases from J, with 15 bases in between. The length of the CDR3 is 15 residues. Germline V gene sequence: CDR1 SGHTA, CDR2 FQGNSA. This CDR3 is CASSFGIAPGQPQHF. The CDR3 DNA sequence: TGTGCCAGCAGCTTCGGGATCGCACCGGGTCAGCCCCAGCATTTT.

The J gene is TRBJ1-4, the V gene TRBV6-1; D not certain. Trimming stripped 6 bases from V and 2 bases from J, with 13 bases between. CDR1 MNHNS and CDR2 SASEGT come from the germline V gene. The CDR3 extends over 15 amino acids. The CDR3 DNA sequence: TGTGCCAGCAGCAACCCAAGAACTACTAATGAAAAACTGTTTTTT. Amino acid sequence: CASSNPRTTNEKLFF.

The V call is TRBV6-5, the J call TRBJ2-7, with TRBD2 matching 7 bases. The CDR3 runs to 15 residues. The J segment lost 1 base and the V segment lost 6 bases, leaving 9 bases of the junction unmatched. Germline values: CDR1 MNHEY, CDR2 SVGAGI. The CDR3 DNA reads as TGTGCCAGCAGCTACACGCGCGGGAGTTCCTACGAGCAGTACTTC. Translated, it gives CASSYTRGSSYEQYF.

This chain joins TRBV27 and TRBJ2-7; D uncertain. The CDR3 contains 12 residues. Trimming stripped 7 bases from V and 2 bases from J, with 9 bases between. The V gene's germline CDR1 is MNHEY and CDR2 SMNVEV (reference sequence). CDR3 protein: CASKGRTYEQYF. DNA of the CDR3: TGTGCCAGCAAGGGCAGAACCTACGAGCAGTACTTC.

The chain uses TRBV4-2 and TRBJ1-4, with D unclear. There are 13 residues in the CDR3. The V and J ends lost 4 bases and 6 bases respectively, with 9 bases between them. Germline values: CDR1 LGHNA, CDR2 YNFKEQ. This CDR3 reads CASSLLGYEKLFF. CDR3 DNA sequence: TGTGCCAGCAGCCTGCTGGGGTATGAAAAACTGTTTTTT.

The chain combines TRBV5-4 with TRBJ1-2; TRBD1 might be the D (5 bases). V dropped 5 bases and J dropped 6 bases, with 14 bases sitting between them. CDR1 is SGHNT and CDR2 is YYREEE in the germline V gene (reference sequence). The CDR3 contains 13 residues. CDR3 coding DNA: TGTGCCAGCAGTCCACGGGGCGTCGATGGCTACACCTTC. Protein: CASSPRGVDGYTF. The full variable domain, in which reference TRBV5-4 and TRBJ1-2 provide the parts outside the CDR3, is ETGVTQSPTHLIKTRGQQVTLRCSSQSGHNTVSWYQQALGQGPQFIFQYYREEENGRGNFPPRFSGLQFPNYSSELNVNALELDDSALYLCASSPRGVDGYTFGSGTRLTVV.

This chain connects TRBV7-2 to TRBJ2-1; D unresolved. Germline V gives CDR1 SGHTA, CDR2 FQGNSA. With 1 base removed from V and 8 bases from J, the gap between germline ends came to 12 bases. The CDR3 sequence is 14 residues long. The CDR3 region is CASSLGSSGHEQFF. DNA of the CDR3: TGTGCCAGCAGCTTAGGGTCATCTGGGCATGAGCAGTTCTTC.

The gene calls are TRBV2 and TRBJ2-1, with unresolved D. This CDR3 has 12 residues. V was trimmed by 1 base and J by 15 bases, leaving 13 bases between them. Per germline, CDR1 SNHLY and CDR2 FYNNEI. The chain's CDR3 is CASSEGRVWWFF. CDR3 bases: TGTGCCAGCAGTGAAGGACGTGTCTGGTGGTTCTTC.

This chain joins TRBV10-1 and TRBJ2-1; 12 positions agree with TRBD2. Germline CDR1 is WNHNN and CDR2 is SYGVQD (reference sequence). Losses at the gene ends were 4 bases for V and 8 bases for J; bases not matched to a gene: 3. The CDR3 is made up of 14 amino acids. CDR3 in amino acids: CASSGTSGNHEQFF. CDR3 in DNA: TGCGCCAGCAGTGGGACTAGCGGGAACCATGAGCAGTTCTTC.

This clone showed up just once. The rearrangement links TRBV10-1 to TRBJ2-1, with 11 bases aligning to TRBD2. Trimming took 0 bases from V and 3 from J; bases not matched to a gene: 7. This CDR3 spans 18 amino acids. Germline CDR1 WNHNN, CDR2 SYGVQD (reference sequence). The chain's CDR3 is CASSESTSGSGFYNEQFF. The DNA of the CDR3 is TGCGCCAGCAGTGAGTCCACTAGCGGGAGTGGGTTCTACAATGAGCAGTTCTTC.

The genes are TRBV9 and TRBJ2-7; a possible D gene is TRBD2 (6 bases). The length of the CDR3 is 14 residues. Germline loops: CDR1 SGDLS, CDR2 YYNGEE. Trimming left V 3 bases short and J 6 bases short, with 16 bases between. This CDR3 reads CASSALGRGGEQYF. The CDR3 DNA follows: TGTGCCAGCAGCGCCCTGGGTCGGGGAGGCGAGCAGTACTTC. Combining the CDR3 with reference TRBV9 and TRBJ2-7 gives the whole variable domain DSGVTQTPKHLITATGQRVTLRCSPRSGDLSVYWYQQSLDQGLQFLIQYYNGEERAKGNILERFSAQQFPDLHSELNLSSLELGDSALYFCASSALGRGGEQYFGPGTRLTVT.

This sequence joins TRBV7-8 and TRBJ1-2; 7 nucleotides match TRBD1. CDR1 and CDR2 (germline): SGHVS, FQNEAQ. The CDR3 is 15 residues long. Trimming cost V 6 bases and J 7 bases; bases outside gene matches: 14. The CDR3 reads CASSPSDRVLRGYTF. For the CDR3, the DNA is TGTGCCAGCAGTCCTTCTGACAGGGTACTGCGTGGCTACACCTTC.